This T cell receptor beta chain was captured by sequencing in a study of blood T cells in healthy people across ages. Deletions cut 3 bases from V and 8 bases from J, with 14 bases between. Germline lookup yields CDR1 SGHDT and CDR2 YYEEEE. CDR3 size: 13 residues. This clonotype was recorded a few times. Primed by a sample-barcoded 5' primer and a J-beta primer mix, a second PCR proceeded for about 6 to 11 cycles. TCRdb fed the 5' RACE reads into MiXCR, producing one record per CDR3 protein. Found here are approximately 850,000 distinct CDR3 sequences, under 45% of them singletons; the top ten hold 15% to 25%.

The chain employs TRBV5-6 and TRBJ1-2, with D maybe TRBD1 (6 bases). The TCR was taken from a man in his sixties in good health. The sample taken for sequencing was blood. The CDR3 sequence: CASSSTGSHGYTF. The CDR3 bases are TGTGCCAGCAGCTCAACAGGGTCCCACGGCTACACCTTC. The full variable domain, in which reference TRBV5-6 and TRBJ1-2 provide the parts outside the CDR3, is DAGVTQSPTHLIKTRGQQVTLRCSPKSGHDTVSWYQQALGQGPQFIFQYYEEEERQRGNFPDRFSGHQFPNYSSELNVNALLLGDSALYLCASSSTGSHGYTFGSGTRLTVV.